A single sample is the source of the 32 T cell receptor beta chains below, sequenced in a study of blood T cell repertoires in COVID-19. Measured with immunoSEQ multiplex PCR; TCRdb has only the in-frame clones, and not every one. This table has roughly 300,000 clones, 70% to 90% appearing once. The material sequenced was peripheral blood. Receptors were obtained from a human donor in a cohort sampled during active COVID-19.

CDR3 DNA sequence: TGTGCCAGCAGCTTAGAATTGACAGCTACCTACGAGCAGTACTTC. It specifies CASSLELTATYEQYF. The V gene is TRBV11-2, the J gene TRBJ2-7; D is possibly TRBD1 (5 bases). Germline V gene lookup returns CDR1 SGHAT and CDR2 FQNNGV. CDR3 length: 15 residues. Trimming stripped 0 bases from V and 2 bases from J, with 11 bases between.

V usage is TRBV30 and J usage is TRBJ1-5; D is uncertain. Germline loops: CDR1 GTSNPN, CDR2 SVGIG (reference sequence). The CDR3 length is 14 residues. V was cut by 1 base and J by 3 bases, with 10 bases left in between. The CDR3 spells CAWSESYYNQPQHF. CDR3 nucleotide sequence: TGTGCCTGGAGTGAATCCTACTACAATCAGCCCCAGCATTTT. Variable domain in full (rest from reference TRBV30 and TRBJ1-5): SQTIHQWPATLVQPVGSPLSLECTVEGTSNPNLYWYRQAAGRGLQLLFYSVGIGQISSEVPQNLSASRPQDRQFILSSKKLLLSDSGFYLCAWSESYYNQPQHFGDGTRLSIL.

This clone showed up just once. This chain uses TRBV6-5 with TRBJ1-5; possible D gene TRBD1, 6 bases. This CDR3 comprises 15 residues. V lost 8 bases, J lost 4 bases, and 18 bases lay in between. Germline V gene lookup returns CDR1 MNHEY and CDR2 SVGAGI. CDR3 region: CASGTGRGQNQPQHF. In DNA form, the CDR3 reads TGTGCCAGCGGTACCGGACGGGGACAAAATCAGCCCCAGCATTTT.

The chain recombines TRBV4-1 with TRBJ2-7, with 7 bases identical to TRBD1. CDR3 length equals 17 residues. Germline CDR1 MGHRA, CDR2 YSYEKL. Trimming removed 2 bases from V and 2 bases from J; junction bases left unmatched: 12. The CDR3 here is CASSQRVQGRTPYEQYF. As DNA, the CDR3 is TGCGCCAGCAGCCAAAGGGTACAGGGGCGTACCCCCTACGAGCAGTACTTC.

Remarks on this clone: A read error may account for a junction end that differs from germline. The V and J genes are TRBV19 and TRBJ1-1; D is perhaps TRBD1 (5 bases). This CDR3 comprises 16 residues. From germline, CDR1 is LNHDA and CDR2 SQIVND (reference sequence). CDR3 in amino acids: CASSISGGGFVSEAFF. As DNA, the CDR3 is TGTGCCAGCAGTATATCGGGGGGTGGGTTCGTCAGTGAAGCTTTCTTT.

This clone was found a few times. The V call is TRBV30, the J call TRBJ1-3; 10 bases fit TRBD1. The V gene end was trimmed by 1 base and the J gene end by 4 bases; junction bases not matched to a gene: 1. Per germline, CDR1 GTSNPN and CDR2 SVGIG (reference sequence). The CDR3 is 14 residues long. The CDR3, as DNA: TGTGCCTGGAGTGAGACAGGGGGCGGAAACACCATATATTTT. It translates to CAWSETGGGNTIYF.

This clone occurred once. V and J are TRBV7-9 and TRBJ2-1; D possibly corresponds to TRBD1 (5 bases). The CDR3 spans 13 residues. Germline V gives CDR1 SEHNR, CDR2 FQNEAQ (reference sequence). Trimming stripped 1 base from V and 6 bases from J, with 7 bases between. Written as DNA, the CDR3 is TGTGCCAGCAGCTTAGGACAGATCAATGAGCAGTTCTTC. It translates to CASSLGQINEQFF.

V is TRBV6-1 and J is TRBJ1-2, with 8 bases lining up with TRBD1. The CDR3 is made up of 15 amino acids. Trimming at V came to 1 base and at J to 7 bases, leaving 8 bases not matched to a gene. Germline loops: CDR1 MNHNS, CDR2 SASEGT. In DNA form, the CDR3 reads TGTGCCAGCAGTGAAGAACAGGGGGATTTTATTGGCTACACCTTC. Translating it yields CASSEEQGDFIGYTF.

V is TRBV5-1 and J is TRBJ2-7, with 9 bases that match TRBD1. Germline V gene data show CDR1 as SGHRS and CDR2 as YFSETQ. CDR3 length equals 12 residues. V was pared by 7 bases and J by 2 bases, with 1 base of the junction left unmatched. The DNA of the CDR3 is TGCGCCAGCCGACAGGGGGCCTACGAGCAGTACTTC. Encoded protein: CASRQGAYEQYF.

The gene calls are TRBV7-2 and TRBJ1-1; D gene ambiguous. The length of the CDR3 is 13 residues. The V gene's germline CDR1 is SGHTA and CDR2 FQGNSA. Trimming removed 4 bases from V and 0 bases from J, with 6 bases in between. The CDR3, as DNA: TGTGCCAGCAGCTCTCGTATGAACACTGAAGCTTTCTTT. Translating gives CASSSRMNTEAFF. Based on the CDR3 plus reference TRBV7-2 and TRBJ1-1, the full variable domain is GAGVSQSPSNKVTEKGKDVELRCDPISGHTALYWYRQSLGQGLEFLIYFQGNSAPDKSGLPSDRFSAERTGGSVSTLTIQRTQQEDSAVYLCASSSRMNTEAFFGQGTRLTVV.

The chain is built from TRBV5-1 and TRBJ2-1; TRBD1 matches at 8 bases. Germline loops: CDR1 SGHRS, CDR2 YFSETQ. This CDR3 has 15 residues. The V gene end was trimmed by 4 bases and the J gene end by 2 bases; junction bases not matched to a gene: 5. This CDR3 is CASSPGQATYNEQFF. The CDR3 bases are TGCGCCAGCAGCCCGGGACAGGCGACCTACAATGAGCAGTTCTTC.

V is TRBV10-3 and J is TRBJ1-6; D ambiguous. The V gene's germline CDR1 is ENHRY and CDR2 SYGVKD. The length of the CDR3 is 13 residues. Trimming pared 3 bases from V and 8 bases from J, leaving 8 bases between. CDR3 sequence: CAISDLQDSPLHF. The CDR3 region has the DNA TGTGCCATCAGTGATCTTCAGGATTCACCCCTCCACTTT.

The V and J genes are TRBV7-9 and TRBJ2-7; D may be TRBD1 (6 bases). The germline CDR1 and CDR2 sequences are SEHNR and FQNEAQ (reference sequence). The CDR3 runs to 13 residues. Trimming took off 5 bases at V and 2 bases at J, with 10 bases between the two ends. The chain's CDR3 is CASSQQGPYEQYF. The CDR3 coding sequence is TGTGCCAGCAGCCAACAGGGCCCCTACGAGCAGTACTTC. Drawing the rest from reference TRBV7-9 and TRBJ2-7, the complete variable domain is DTGVSQNPRHKITKRGQNVTFRCDPISEHNRLYWYRQTLGQGPEFLTYFQNEAQLEKSRLLSDRFSAERPKGSFSTLEIQRTEQGDSAMYLCASSQQGPYEQYFGPGTRLTVT.

The rearrangement joins TRBV5-1 to TRBJ2-4; TRBD1 agrees at 9 bases. The length of the CDR3 is 14 residues. Germline CDR1 reads SGHRS; CDR2 reads YFSETQ. V shed 2 bases and J 9 bases; nucleotides not matched to a gene: 6. The CDR3 DNA reads as TGCGCCAGCAGCTTAGGACAGGGGAATCGCATTCAGTACTTC. It specifies CASSLGQGNRIQYF.

The V and J genes are TRBV18 and TRBJ1-2; D uncertain. The V end was cut by 2 bases, the J end by 2 bases, with 9 bases between. Germline V CDR1 and CDR2: KGHSH, LQKENI. This CDR3 has 14 residues. The DNA for the CDR3 is TGTGCCAGCTCACCAAACAGATTAAACTATGGCTACACCTTC. Protein product: CASSPNRLNYGYTF.

The chain uses TRBV6-1 and TRBJ2-2; the D is unclear. V was trimmed by 4 bases and J by 5 bases, leaving 20 bases between them. The CDR3 has 17 residues. Germline V gives CDR1 MNHNS, CDR2 SASEGT. DNA for the CDR3: TGTGCCAGCAGTGCTTCCCGGGTAGTCGTCCGAACCGGGGAGCTGTTTTTT. Translated: CASSASRVVVRTGELFF.

The V gene is TRBV18, the J gene TRBJ2-2; D is undetermined. Germline-derived CDR1 and CDR2 are KGHSH and LQKENI. The V gene lost 1 base and the J gene lost 7 bases, with 4 bases spanning the gap. The CDR3 is made up of 12 amino acids. As DNA, the CDR3 is TGTGCCAGCTCACCACTTAGCGGGGAGCTGTTTTTT. Protein sequence: CASSPLSGELFF.

In this sample, this clone turned up a few times. The J gene is TRBJ1-5, the V gene TRBV24-1; unclear D gene. This CDR3 is built from 12 residues. Trimming shortened V by 4 bases and J by 4 bases, and 4 bases separated the two germline ends. CDR1 and CDR2 (germline): KGHDR, SFDVKD. The CDR3 spells CATSDQNQPQHF. CDR3 nucleotide sequence: TGTGCCACCAGTGACCAAAATCAGCCCCAGCATTTT.

The V gene is TRBV5-6, the J gene TRBJ1-2, with a weak D call TRBD1 (6 bases). This CDR3 comprises 15 residues. V lost 1 base to trimming and J lost 7 bases, with 17 bases between them. The germline gives CDR1 SGHDT, CDR2 YYEEEE. CDR3 sequence: CASSLSGGRASGYTF. The CDR3 region has the DNA TGTGCCAGCAGCTTGTCGGGGGGGCGAGCGTCTGGCTACACCTTC.

The chain couples TRBV5-1 to TRBJ2-1; no clear D gene. Germline V gives CDR1 SGHRS, CDR2 YFSETQ. This CDR3 spans 12 amino acids. Between the trimmed V and J ends, which lost 0 bases and 5 bases, there was a span of 3 bases. The CDR3 here is CASSLANNEQFF. CDR3 DNA: TGCGCCAGCAGCTTGGCAAACAATGAGCAGTTCTTC.

V is TRBV29-1 and J is TRBJ1-5, with D uncertain. CDR1 and CDR2 (germline): SQVTM, ANQGSEA. With 4 bases removed from V and 4 bases from J, the gap between germline ends came to 8 bases. This CDR3 contains 12 residues. CDR3 residues: CSVADTNQPQHF. CDR3 DNA: TGCAGCGTTGCCGACACAAATCAGCCCCAGCATTTT.

The chain joins TRBV10-3 to TRBJ2-3; 9 bases match TRBD2. Germline V CDR1 and CDR2: ENHRY, SYGVKD. This CDR3 is built from 14 residues. Trimming at V came to 9 bases and at J to 0 bases, leaving 4 bases not matched to a gene. In nucleotides, the CDR3 is TGTGCCATGGCGGGGGGGCCCAGCACAGATACGCAGTATTTT. Translation: CAMAGGPSTDTQYF.

In its sample, this clone was seen once. The chain has TRBV6-5 and TRBJ2-7; 8 positions match TRBD2. The CDR3 runs 13 residues. Trimming removed 6 bases from V and 12 bases from J; junction bases left unmatched: 13. CDR1 and CDR2 (germline): MNHEY, SVGAGI. CDR3: CASRRGDSPRRYF. As DNA, the CDR3 is TGTGCCAGCAGGCGGGGGGACTCCCCTCGTAGGTACTTC.

J is TRBJ1-1 and V is TRBV3-1 (or the pseudogene TRBV3-2); unclear D gene. Trimming pared 0 bases from V and 3 bases from J, leaving 11 bases between. Germline V gene data show CDR1 as LGHDT and CDR2 as YNNKEL (reference sequence). The CDR3 loop spans 15 amino acids. CDR3 in amino acids: CASSQDRDMDTEAFF. CDR3 DNA: TGTGCCAGCAGCCAAGATCGGGATATGGACACTGAAGCTTTCTTT.

The CDR3, as DNA: TGTGCCAGCAGTTTACCGGGACAGGGGTTAGCTAACTATGGCTACACCTTC. Residues: CASSLPGQGLANYGYTF. The rearrangement joins TRBV28 to TRBJ1-2; 10 bases match TRBD1. The V segment lost 2 bases and the J segment 0 bases; nucleotides outside the gene matches: 6. Germline loops: CDR1 MDHEN, CDR2 SYDVKM. CDR3 length equals 17 residues.

The table lists this clone with a few counts. The chain recombines TRBV3-1 (or the pseudogene TRBV3-2) with TRBJ1-3; TRBD1 aligns across 9 bases. CDR3 length: 17 amino acids. The ends lost 2 bases at V and 1 base at J; junction bases unmatched: 6. Germline V gives CDR1 LGHDT, CDR2 YNNKEL (reference sequence). CDR3 protein: CASSQRGTGWSGNTIYF. The CDR3, as DNA: TGTGCCAGCAGCCAACGCGGGACAGGGTGGTCTGGAAACACCATATATTTT.

This chain uses TRBV6-2 or TRBV6-3 with TRBJ2-1, with TRBD2 matching 9 bases. With V trimmed by 4 bases and J by 12 bases, 16 bases remained unmatched. This CDR3 region has 16 residues. Germline loops: CDR1 MNHEY, CDR2 SVGEGT. The CDR3 DNA reads TGTGCCAGCAGTTTTGTAGCGGGGGAGATCATAACCCCGCAGTTCTTC. The encoded protein is CASSFVAGEIITPQFF.

The V gene is TRBV19, the J gene TRBJ1-2; D is ambiguous. Germline lookup yields CDR1 LNHDA and CDR2 SQIVND (reference sequence). This CDR3 has 12 amino acids. V was pared by 7 bases and J by 4 bases, with 10 bases between. The CDR3 DNA follows: TGTGCCAGTAATCATGAGTTCTATGGCTACACCTTC. This encodes CASNHEFYGYTF.

The table lists this clone with a few counts. The genes are TRBV3-1 (or the pseudogene TRBV3-2) and TRBJ2-7; maybe TRBD2 (5 bases). Trimming took 0 bases from V and 7 from J, leaving 7 bases between them. This CDR3 comprises 12 residues. From germline, CDR1 is LGHDT and CDR2 YNNKEL (reference sequence). The CDR3, as DNA: TGTGCCAGCAGCCAAGAAGGGAGTGAGCAGTACTTC. The encoded protein is CASSQEGSEQYF.

The gene calls are TRBV29-1 and TRBJ1-4, with TRBD1 matching 11 bases. The germline CDR1 and CDR2 sequences are SQVTM and ANQGSEA. This CDR3 spans 14 amino acids. Germline trimming cut 4 bases from V and 7 bases from J; bases unmatched to any gene: 5. The CDR3 protein is CSVGGTGGVEKLFF. The CDR3 DNA reads as TGCAGCGTTGGTGGGACAGGGGGAGTTGAAAAACTGTTTTTT. Full variable domain (outside the CDR3, taken from reference TRBV29-1 and TRBJ1-4): SAVISQKPSRDICQRGTSLTIQCQVDSQVTMMFWYRQQPGQSLTLIATANQGSEATYESGFVIDKFPISRPNLTFSTLTVSNMSPEDSSIYLCSVGGTGGVEKLFFGSGTQLSVL.

The chain has TRBV28 and TRBJ2-3; D may be TRBD2 (6 bases). Germline CDR1 MDHEN, CDR2 SYDVKM. The V end was cut by 3 bases, the J end by 5 bases, with 12 bases between. The CDR3 has 14 amino acids. Here the CDR3 DNA reads TGTGCCAGCAGTTTTGCAGGAGCGGGAGATACGCAGTATTTT. Protein product: CASSFAGAGDTQYF.

The chain is built from TRBV7-2 and TRBJ2-1; tentatively, D is TRBD1 (7 bases). In germline, CDR1 is SGHTA, CDR2 FQGNSA. CDR3 size: 14 residues. Trimming removed 1 base at V and 8 bases at J, with 12 bases between. For the CDR3, the DNA is TGTGCCAGCAGCTTAGGGAGGGGGCGCTATGAGCAGTTCTTC. It is translated as CASSLGRGRYEQFF. Looking up the rest from reference TRBV7-2 and TRBJ2-1 gives the full variable domain: GAGVSQSPSNKVTEKGKDVELRCDPISGHTALYWYRQSLGQGLEFLIYFQGNSAPDKSGLPSDRFSAERTGGSVSTLTIQRTQQEDSAVYLCASSLGRGRYEQFFGPGTRLTVL.